The next 29 T cell receptor beta chains were all read from a single sample in a study of radiotherapy plus CTLA-4 blockade in lung cancer. Here immunoSEQ multiplex PCR was the method, and the copy in TCRdb shows in-frame clones only, minus some. The profile shows about 43,000 clones, approximately 67% of them singletons. The sample was peripheral blood, taken from a patient treated with radiotherapy plus ipilimumab. These receptors all stem from a human donor with non-small cell lung cancer who had a partial response to radiotherapy plus ipilimumab.

By its share, this clone is large. The chain is built from TRBV7-9 and TRBJ1-5; D is ambiguous. Trimming shortened V by 8 bases and J by 4 bases, and 15 bases separated the two germline ends. In germline, CDR1 is SEHNR, CDR2 FQNEAQ (reference sequence). The CDR3 runs 14 residues. The CDR3 DNA sequence: TGTGCCAGCTGCCGGGAACCACAAAATCAGCCCCAGCATTTT. This gives the protein CASCREPQNQPQHF. Combining the CDR3 with reference TRBV7-9 and TRBJ1-5 gives the whole variable domain DTGVSQNPRHKITKRGQNVTFRCDPISEHNRLYWYRQTLGQGPEFLTYFQNEAQLEKSRLLSDRFSAERPKGSFSTLEIQRTEQGDSAMYLCASCREPQNQPQHFGDGTRLSIL.

The rearrangement joins TRBV11-2 to TRBJ2-1, with D tentatively TRBD2 (5 bases). This CDR3 is 16 amino acids long. CDR1 is SGHAT and CDR2 is FQNNGV in the germline V gene. V was clipped by 5 bases and J by 0 bases, with 14 bases between them. CDR3 amino acids: CASSPNWESSYNEQFF. CDR3 nucleotides: TGTGCCAGCAGCCCAAACTGGGAGAGCTCCTACAATGAGCAGTTCTTC.

The CDR3 DNA is TGTGCCAGCAGCTTAAATGGGGCTTTGGACAATGAGCAGTTCTTC. This codes for CASSLNGALDNEQFF. The chain employs TRBV7-3 and TRBJ2-1; weak D call: TRBD1 (5 bases). The germline CDR1 and CDR2 sequences are SGHTA and FQGTGA. Trimming took 1 base from V and 5 from J, leaving 12 bases between them. The CDR3 totals 15 residues.

In this sample, this clone turned up a few times. The V gene is TRBV10-3, the J gene TRBJ1-3; 9 nucleotides agree with TRBD1. The trim removed 6 bases at V and 0 bases at J, leaving 6 bases unmatched. Germline CDR1 is ENHRY and CDR2 is SYGVKD. The CDR3 runs to 16 residues. CDR3 loop: CAIREQGASSGNTIYF. The CDR3 region has the DNA TGTGCCATCAGGGAACAGGGGGCGAGCTCTGGAAACACCATATATTTT.

CDR3 DNA sequence: TGCGCCAGCAATAAGGGAGATGTCTACGAGCAGTACTTC. This translates into CASNKGDVYEQYF. V gene TRBV5-1 combines with J gene TRBJ2-7, with a possible D match to TRBD2 (5 bases). From germline, CDR1 is SGHRS and CDR2 YFSETQ. V lost 6 bases, J lost 3 bases, and 13 bases lay in between. CDR3 size: 13 residues.

This sequence joins TRBV6-5 and TRBJ2-7; TRBD1 aligns across 10 bases. The V gene end was trimmed by 5 bases and the J gene end by 5 bases; junction bases not matched to a gene: 9. The CDR3 is 15 residues long. CDR1 is MNHEY, CDR2 SVGAGI, per germline. The CDR3 loop is CASSRTGTGVDEQYF. In DNA, the CDR3 is TGTGCCAGCAGTCGGACCGGGACAGGGGTTGACGAGCAGTACTTC.

The chain links TRBV29-1 to TRBJ1-2; 9 nucleotides line up with TRBD1. Trimming removed 4 bases from V and 3 bases from J; junction bases left unmatched: 0. Germline V gene sequence: CDR1 SQVTM, CDR2 ANQGSEA. This CDR3 has 12 residues. The CDR3 DNA follows: TGCAGCGTTGGACAGGGGGACTATGGCTACACCTTC. Its translation is CSVGQGDYGYTF.

The chain employs TRBV5-6 and TRBJ2-7; D is undetermined. V was pared by 1 base and J by 2 bases, with 10 bases between. Germline loops: CDR1 SGHDT, CDR2 YYEEEE. The CDR3 covers 14 residues. This CDR3 is CASSLRQVPYEQYF. The CDR3 DNA follows: TGTGCCAGCAGCTTGAGGCAGGTTCCCTACGAGCAGTACTTC.

This clone was recorded once. This chain joins TRBV5-1 and TRBJ1-4; maybe TRBD1 (5 bases). The CDR3 runs to 14 residues. From germline, CDR1 is SGHRS and CDR2 YFSETQ. Trimming pared 2 bases from V and 7 bases from J, leaving 12 bases between. The CDR3 protein is CASSLQPGREKLFF. The CDR3 region has the DNA TGCGCCAGCAGCTTACAACCAGGGCGTGAAAAACTGTTTTTT.

The V and J genes are TRBV6-5 and TRBJ1-1; perhaps TRBD1 as D (5 bases). Trimming took 6 bases from V and 4 from J, leaving 9 bases between them. Per germline, CDR1 MNHEY and CDR2 SVGAGI. The CDR3 is 12 amino acids. The CDR3 region has the DNA TGTGCCAGCAGCTCAGACAGCACTGAAGCTTTCTTT. This sequence encodes CASSSDSTEAFF.

The chain is built from TRBV30 and TRBJ2-5, with D hard to call. The J call is doubtful: the DNA matches TRBJ2-7 better. CDR3 size: 14 residues. CDR1 GTSNPN and CDR2 SVGIG come from the germline V gene (reference sequence). The CDR3 coding sequence is TGTGCCTGGAGTGGTTCTATGCCCACCAACGAGCAGTACTTC. It encodes CAWSGSMPTNEQYF.

V usage is TRBV19 and J usage is TRBJ1-1, with 8 bases lining up with TRBD1. Germline values: CDR1 LNHDA, CDR2 SQIVND (reference sequence). J was trimmed by 2 bases and V by 5 bases; bases with no gene match: 7. The CDR3 contains 15 residues. The CDR3 nucleotides are TGTGCCAGTAGTTTTTTCGCAGGGGGCAACACTGAAGCTTTCTTT. It specifies CASSFFAGGNTEAFF. Filled out from reference TRBV19 and TRBJ1-1, the complete variable domain reads DGGITQSPKYLFRKEGQNVTLSCEQNLNHDAMYWYRQDPGQGLRLIYYSQIVNDFQKGDIAEGYSVSREKKESFPLTVTSAQKNPTAFYLCASSFFAGGNTEAFFGQGTRLTVV.

CDR3 DNA sequence: TGTGCCAGCAGCCTATCCGGGTGGAGCTATGGCTACACCTTC. This sequence encodes CASSLSGWSYGYTF. This chain uses TRBV5-4 with TRBJ1-2; D gene unclear. V was shortened by 4 bases and J by 4 bases, with 14 bases between the two germline ends. The CDR3 is 14 residues long. The V gene's germline CDR1 is SGHNT and CDR2 YYREEE (reference sequence).

The DNA of the CDR3 is TGTGCCAGCAGCCCCCCGGGGAGGTACTACAATGAGCAGTTCTTC. Its translation is CASSPPGRYYNEQFF. This chain uses TRBV9 with TRBJ2-1, with D possibly TRBD2 on 6 matching bases. The CDR3 has 15 amino acids. With 4 bases removed from V and 3 bases from J, the gap between germline ends came to 14 bases. Looked up from germline, CDR1 is SGDLS and CDR2 is YYNGEE.

The chain combines TRBV30 with TRBJ2-3; D is ambiguous. Germline lookup yields CDR1 GTSNPN and CDR2 SVGIG (reference sequence). The V end was cut by 1 base, the J end by 4 bases, with 6 bases between. There are 12 residues in the CDR3. The CDR3 bases are TGTGCCTGGAGTGATGGAGCAGATACGCAGTATTTT. As protein: CAWSDGADTQYF.

The rearrangement links TRBV5-8 to TRBJ2-1; D possibly corresponds to TRBD2 (6 bases). Trimming stripped 0 bases from V and 6 bases from J, with 10 bases between. The CDR3 runs to 14 residues. Germline CDR1 SGHTS, CDR2 YDEGEE. CDR3 nucleotides: TGTGCCAGCAGCTTGGTGGGTAGCGGCAATGAGCAGTTCTTC. It encodes CASSLVGSGNEQFF.

The chain carries TRBV6-5 and TRBJ2-7; a possible D gene is TRBD1 (6 bases). This CDR3 has 16 residues. V lost 4 bases to trimming and J lost 0 bases, with 16 bases between them. CDR1 and CDR2 from the germline V gene are MNHEY and SVGAGI. CDR3 bases: TGTGCCAGCAGTTTGGTCTTCGGGACACCCTCCTACGAGCAGTACTTC. It yields the protein CASSLVFGTPSYEQYF.

This clone was observed a few times. DNA for the CDR3: TGTGCCTGGGGAGTAGCCAACTATGGCTACACCTTC. Its translation: CAWGVANYGYTF. The chain combines TRBV30 with TRBJ1-2; no firm D call. The CDR3 is 12 amino acids. Germline CDR1 is GTSNPN and CDR2 is SVGIG (reference sequence). V was clipped by 5 bases and J by 2 bases, with 9 bases between them. Combining the CDR3 with reference TRBV30 and TRBJ1-2 gives the whole variable domain SQTIHQWPATLVQPVGSPLSLECTVEGTSNPNLYWYRQAAGRGLQLLFYSVGIGQISSEVPQNLSASRPQDRQFILSSKKLLLSDSGFYLCAWGVANYGYTFGSGTRLTVV.

This clone was seen ten or more times. The chain carries TRBV5-6 and TRBJ2-2; the match to TRBD2 covers 9 bases. Germline V gives CDR1 SGHDT, CDR2 YYEEEE. V shed 2 bases, J shed 5 bases, and the junction held 4 bases outside the gene matches. The CDR3 length is 15 residues. This CDR3 is CASSLPGLATGELFF. The CDR3 nucleotides are TGTGCCAGCAGCTTACCGGGACTAGCAACCGGGGAGCTGTTTTTT.

The chain recombines TRBV30 with TRBJ1-5; tentatively, D is TRBD1 (5 bases). V lost 5 bases and J lost 3, with 14 bases in between. The CDR3 extends over 14 amino acids. CDR1 and CDR2 from the germline V gene are GTSNPN and SVGIG (reference sequence). In DNA, the CDR3 is TGTGCCTGGGCCCCCGGGGGGTTCAATCAGCCCCAGCATTTT. Its protein product is CAWAPGGFNQPQHF. The full variable domain, completed using reference TRBV30 and TRBJ1-5, is SQTIHQWPATLVQPVGSPLSLECTVEGTSNPNLYWYRQAAGRGLQLLFYSVGIGQISSEVPQNLSASRPQDRQFILSSKKLLLSDSGFYLCAWAPGGFNQPQHFGDGTRLSIL.

CDR3 loop: CASRSVAGGRYQETQYF. CDR3 nucleotides: TGCGCCAGCAGGTCGGTGGCCGGGGGGCGGTACCAAGAGACCCAGTACTTC. This sequence joins TRBV5-1 and TRBJ2-5; maybe TRBD2 (7 bases). V was shortened by 5 bases and J by 0 bases, with 20 bases between the two germline ends. The CDR3 is made up of 17 amino acids. Germline V gene sequence: CDR1 SGHRS, CDR2 YFSETQ.

This clone occurred once. The chain links TRBV11-3 to TRBJ2-2, with 7 positions matching TRBD2. CDR1 is SGHNT, CDR2 YENEEA, per germline. The CDR3 is 16 residues long. The V and J ends lost 5 bases and 0 bases, in that order; junction bases with no gene match: 6. The CDR3 sequence: CASSHLTSTNTGELFF. In DNA form, the CDR3 reads TGTGCCAGCAGCCACCTGACTAGCACGAACACCGGGGAGCTGTTTTTT.

The chain carries TRBV7-2 and TRBJ2-3, with TRBD1 matching over 8 bases. The V gene's germline CDR1 is SGHTA and CDR2 FQGNSA. The ends lost 2 bases at V and 7 bases at J; junction bases unmatched: 8. This CDR3 spans 15 amino acids. The CDR3 loop reads CASSLSRGPMNTQYF. DNA for the CDR3: TGTGCCAGCAGCTTATCCAGGGGGCCGATGAATACGCAGTATTTT.

V gene TRBV5-8 combines with J gene TRBJ2-5; perhaps TRBD1 as D (7 bases). The germline gives CDR1 SGHTS, CDR2 YDEGEE. Trimming shortened V by 2 bases and J by 4 bases, and 12 bases separated the two germline ends. CDR3 length: 14 amino acids. As DNA, the CDR3 is TGTGCCAGCAGCTTCAGACAGGGAGGAGAGACCCAGTACTTC. It yields the protein CASSFRQGGETQYF.

The V call is TRBV7-3, the J call TRBJ2-1, with 11 bases lining up with TRBD2. This CDR3 has 15 residues. With V trimmed by 6 bases and J by 4 bases, 5 bases remained unmatched. CDR1 is SGHTA and CDR2 is FQGTGA in the germline V gene. The CDR3, as DNA: TGTGCCAGCAGTTTAGGGACTAGCGGATACAATGAGCAGTTCTTC. Residues: CASSLGTSGYNEQFF.

This chain links TRBV5-5 with TRBJ2-7, with unresolved D. Trimming cost V 1 base and J 2 bases, with 10 bases left between them. The CDR3 spans 14 residues. Germline V CDR1 and CDR2: SGHKS, YYEKEE (reference sequence). Here the CDR3 DNA reads TGTGCCAGCAGCTTGTCCTCCGACACCTACGAGCAGTACTTC. Its translation is CASSLSSDTYEQYF.

This sequence joins TRBV9 and TRBJ2-5; 14 bases line up with TRBD2. The junction had 8 bases not matched to a gene; V was cut back by 0 bases and J by 1 base. CDR3 length: 19 residues. Germline CDR1 and CDR2: SGDLS and YYNGEE. The CDR3 here is CASSVAPGLAGEGQETQYF. Written as DNA, the CDR3 is TGTGCCAGCAGCGTAGCTCCGGGACTAGCGGGAGAGGGCCAAGAGACCCAGTACTTC.

The genes are TRBV27 and TRBJ1-1, with D maybe TRBD1 (6 bases). V lost 9 bases to trimming and J lost 1 base, with 15 bases between them. CDR3 length: 14 residues. Per the germline V gene, CDR1 is MNHEY and CDR2 is SMNVEV (reference sequence). The DNA of the CDR3 is TGTGCCAGTGGAAGAGGACAGACGAACACTGAAGCTTTCTTT. Encoded protein: CASGRGQTNTEAFF.

This chain uses TRBV18 with TRBJ1-2; TRBD1 aligns across 7 bases. The V and J ends lost 4 bases and 8 bases, in that order; junction bases with no gene match: 13. The CDR3 is 15 residues long. Per the germline V gene, CDR1 is KGHSH and CDR2 is LQKENI. As DNA, the CDR3 is TGTGCCAGCTCACTAAAGGCAGACAGGGAACCAGGCTACACCTTC. Its protein product is CASSLKADREPGYTF.